Listed below are T cell receptor beta chains from one sample, sequenced in a study of T cell changes during pregnancy in multiple sclerosis. Repertoires were generated with immunoSEQ multiplex PCR, while TCRdb's copy carries only in-frame clones and drops some. The sample lists about 68,000 clones; about nine tenths were seen once. Sequenced here: peripheral blood, sampled in the third trimester of pregnancy. The receptor set was obtained from a female donor with multiple sclerosis, enrolled in a pregnancy study. CDR3s include the opening cysteine and the closing phenylalanine or tryptophan. Fields, in order: J gene, clone size, V gene, D gene, CDR3 DNA, CDR3 protein. D genes are given only for firm matches. Rows may omit the clone size; those that give it use once, few, many or a size class.

TRBJ1-1	-	TRBV6-1	-	TGTGCCAGCGTTGGGCAGCTAGAAGCTTTCTTT	CASVGQLEAFF
TRBJ2-6	-	TRBV6-5	-	TGTGCCAGCAGTTACAGGGGGTCTGGGGCCAACGTCCTGACTTTC	CASSYRGSGANVLTF
TRBJ2-1	once	TRBV27	-	TGTGCCAGCAGTTTAAACCCGCCGGGGAATGAGCAGTTCTTC	CASSLNPPGNEQFF
TRBJ2-3	-	TRBV10-3	TRBD2	TGTGCCACGAGAGCGGGGGCGGGCACAGATACGCAGTATTTT	CATRAGAGTDTQYF
TRBJ2-5	-	TRBV5-1	-	TGCGCCAGCAGCTCCCCCCAGATCCAAGAGACCCAGTACTTC	CASSSPQIQETQYF
TRBJ1-1	-	TRBV10-3	TRBD1	TGTGCCATCAGGAAGGACAGGCCCATGAACACTGAAGCTTTCTTT	CAIRKDRPMNTEAFF
TRBJ1-1	-	TRBV20-1	-	TGCAGTGCTAGTAGAAGAACTGAAGCTTTCTTT	CSASRRTEAFF
TRBJ1-2	-	TRBV28	TRBD1	TGTGCCAGCAGTTCGGAAGGGACAGGGGGGGGTGGCTACACCTTC	CASSSEGTGGGGYTF
TRBJ2-5	-	TRBV29-1	-	TGCAGCGTCAGGGTACTCCAAGAGACCCAGTACTTC	CSVRVLQETQYF
TRBJ1-1	-	TRBV1	-	TGCACCAGCAGCCAACCACTGGGAGACACTGAAGCTTTCTTT	CTSSQPLGDTEAFF
TRBJ2-1	-	TRBV30	TRBD2	TGTGCCTGGAGCCCCTTAGCGGGTACTTTCAATGAGCAGTTCTTC	CAWSPLAGTFNEQFF
TRBJ2-2	-	TRBV11-3	TRBD2	TGTGCCAGCAGCCCGCGGACTAGCTCGACCGGGGAGCTGTTTTTT	CASSPRTSSTGELFF
TRBJ2-7	-	TRBV7-2	-	TGTGCCAGCAGCTCGAGCGCCTACGAGCAGTACTTC	CASSSSAYEQYF
TRBJ2-3	-	TRBV5-1	-	TGCGCCAGCAGCTTGGACCAGGGCACAGATACGCAGTATTTT	CASSLDQGTDTQYF
TRBJ2-5	-	TRBV18	-	TGTGCCAGCTCACCACCCCTCGGGAAGGAGGAGACCCAGTACTTC	CASSPPLGKEETQYF
TRBJ2-5	-	TRBV7-8	-	TGTGCCAGCAGGTCTCAGGGTTCCTTGGCCGGAGAGACCCAGTACTTC	CASRSQGSLAGETQYF
TRBJ1-3	-	TRBV18	-	TGTGCCAGCTCACCCAACACCCGGACAGACTCTGGAAACACCATATATTTT	CASSPNTRTDSGNTIYF
TRBJ2-3	-	TRBV19	TRBD2	TGTGCCAGTAAGGGACTAGCGGGAGTGTCAGATACGCAGTATTTT	CASKGLAGVSDTQYF
TRBJ2-1	-	TRBV19	TRBD2	TGTGCCAGTAGCCAACCGGGAGGTCTGAGTAGGAATGAGCAGTTCTTC	CASSQPGGLSRNEQFF
TRBJ2-5	-	TRBV18	-	TGTGCCAGCTCACCACGGGAGGAGCCAAGGGAGACCCAGTACTTC	CASSPREEPRETQYF
TRBJ1-5	few	TRBV6-1	-	TGTGCCAGCAGTGAATTGGCAGGGGTTGGAAATCAGCCCCAGCATTTT	CASSELAGVGNQPQHF
TRBJ1-6	-	TRBV7-2	-	TGTGCCAGCAGCTCGGGGTCCTATAATTCACCCCTCCACTTT	CASSSGSYNSPLHF
TRBJ1-1	once	TRBV9	-	TGTGCCAGCAGCGTATCCGGGGACACTGAAGCTTTCTTT	CASSVSGDTEAFF
TRBJ2-2	-	TRBV10-3	-	TGTGCCATCGAAGAGCCCGGGGAGCTGTTTTTT	CAIEEPGELFF
TRBJ1-2	-	TRBV15	TRBD1	TGTGCCACCAGCAGAGATCTGGGGACAGGCAATGGCTACACCTTC	CATSRDLGTGNGYTF
TRBJ2-7	-	TRBV7-2	TRBD2	TGTGCCAGCAGCTTACTCTCGGGACTAGCGGTCTACGAGCAGTACTTC	CASSLLSGLAVYEQYF
TRBJ1-6	-	TRBV7-6	-	TGTGCCAGCAGCTTATGGGCCGGAACCCTCCACTTT	CASSLWAGTLHF